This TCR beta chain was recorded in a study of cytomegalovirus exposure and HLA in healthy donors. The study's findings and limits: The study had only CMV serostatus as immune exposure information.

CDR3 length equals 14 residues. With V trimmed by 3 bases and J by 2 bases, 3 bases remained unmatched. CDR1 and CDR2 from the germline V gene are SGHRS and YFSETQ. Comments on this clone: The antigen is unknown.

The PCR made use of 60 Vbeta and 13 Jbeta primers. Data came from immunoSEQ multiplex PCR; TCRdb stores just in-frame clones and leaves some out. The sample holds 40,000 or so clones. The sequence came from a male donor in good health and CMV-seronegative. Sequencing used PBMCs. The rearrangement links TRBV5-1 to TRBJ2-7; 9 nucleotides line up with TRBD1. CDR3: CASSSGDRAYEQYF. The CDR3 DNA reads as TGCGCCAGCAGCTCCGGGGACAGGGCCTACGAGCAGTACTTC.